Here is one T cell receptor beta chain with its context. Its target is unknown. Amplification used 60 Vbeta primers and 13 Jbeta primers. Profiled with immunoSEQ multiplex PCR; TCRdb holds only in-frame clones, not every one. The sample lists some 130,000 clones, about 80% occurring once. This sample stems from a study of cytomegalovirus exposure and HLA in healthy donors. CDR1 is GTSNPN, CDR2 SVGIG, per germline (reference sequence). Trimming cost V 0 bases and J 5 bases, with 8 bases left between them. The CDR3 extends over 13 amino acids. Overall study findings and caveats: In vitro testing confirmed three CMV-associated chains as specific for CMV antigens. When a later analysis was performed, an Asian-associated ancestry cluster reportedly had fewer N-insertions than the roughly 630-donor mean.

The sequencing input was PBMCs. This receptor was identified in a male donor in good health and CMV-seronegative. The chain employs TRBV30 and TRBJ1-5; D is undetermined. CDR3: CAWSVGGHQPQHF. The CDR3 DNA reads as TGTGCCTGGAGTGTAGGAGGGCATCAGCCCCAGCATTTT.